This T cell receptor (beta chain) was profiled in a study of T cell therapy after organ transplantation. The protocol was immunoSEQ multiplex PCR, while the TCRdb copy is restricted to in-frame clones and leaves out a portion. The data show about 2,300 clones, 70% seen once. This CDR3 is 16 amino acids long. Trimming pared 0 bases from V and 2 bases from J, leaving 10 bases between. Per germline, CDR1 MNHEY and CDR2 SVGAGI. Sample share makes this clone medium-sized. The antigen remains unidentified. This TCR came from a human patient who had received a solid organ transplant and had CMV disease. The rearrangement links TRBV6-5 to TRBJ2-2; D unresolved. The sequencing here drew on CD8+ T cells from blood, taken before autologous CMV-specific T cell therapy. The CDR3 loop reads CASSYSLPLNTGELFF. The CDR3 DNA reads as TGTGCCAGCAGTTACTCCTTACCCCTTAACACCGGGGAGCTGTTTTTT.